The next 3 T cell receptor beta chains were all read from a single sample in a study of blood T cell repertoires in COVID-19. Sequencing used immunoSEQ multiplex PCR; TCRdb keeps in-frame clones, though not all of them. The sample shows 50,000 to 55,000 clones, 85% to 90% of them seen only once. The sample was peripheral blood. These receptors were taken from a man in his 60s with acute or convalescent COVID-19.

V gene TRBV19 combines with J gene TRBJ2-1; a weak D match, TRBD2 (5 bases). The CDR3 spans 15 residues. Trimming took off 1 base at V and 4 bases at J, with 11 bases between the two ends. Germline-derived CDR1 and CDR2 are LNHDA and SQIVND (reference sequence). CDR3 bases: TGTGCCAGTAGTATAGTCGTCGGGATTTACAATGAGCAGTTCTTC. It specifies CASSIVVGIYNEQFF.

V usage is TRBV18 and J usage is TRBJ1-3; 7 positions agree with TRBD1. The CDR3 has 16 residues. Germline V gives CDR1 KGHSH, CDR2 LQKENI. With V trimmed by 3 bases and J by 2 bases, 7 bases remained unmatched. The CDR3 loop reads CASSPWTGSTGNTIYF. CDR3 nucleotide sequence: TGTGCCAGCTCACCCTGGACAGGCTCCACTGGAAACACCATATATTTT.

This clone has just a few counts. V is TRBV28 and J is TRBJ2-1; TRBD2 matches at 10 bases. Germline V CDR1 and CDR2: MDHEN, SYDVKM. V trimming: 3 bases; J trimming: 2 bases; junction bases outside the gene matches: 7. This CDR3 contains 17 residues. In nucleotides, the CDR3 is TGTGCCAGCAGTTTGATGACTAGCGGGCACCCCTACAATGAGCAGTTCTTC. Its translation is CASSLMTSGHPYNEQFF.